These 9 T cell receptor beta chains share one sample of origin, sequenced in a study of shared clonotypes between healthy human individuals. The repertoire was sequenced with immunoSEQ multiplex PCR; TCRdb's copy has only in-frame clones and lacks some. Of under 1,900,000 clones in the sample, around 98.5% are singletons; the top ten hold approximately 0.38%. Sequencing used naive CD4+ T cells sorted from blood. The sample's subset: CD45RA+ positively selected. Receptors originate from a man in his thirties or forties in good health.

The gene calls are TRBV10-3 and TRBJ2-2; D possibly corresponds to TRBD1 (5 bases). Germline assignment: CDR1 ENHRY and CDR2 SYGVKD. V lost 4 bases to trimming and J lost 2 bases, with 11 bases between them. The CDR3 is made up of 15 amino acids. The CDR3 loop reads CAISGTLLNTGELFF. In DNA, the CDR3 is TGTGCCATCAGTGGGACACTCCTTAACACCGGGGAGCTGTTTTTT.

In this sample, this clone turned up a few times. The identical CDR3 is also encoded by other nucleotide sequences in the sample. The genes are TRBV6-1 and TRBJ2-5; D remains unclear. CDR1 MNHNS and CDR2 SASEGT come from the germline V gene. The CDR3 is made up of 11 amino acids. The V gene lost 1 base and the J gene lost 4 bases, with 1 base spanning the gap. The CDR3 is CASSEGETQYF. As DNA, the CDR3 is TGTGCCAGCAGTGAAGGAGAGACCCAGTACTTC.

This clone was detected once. The CDR3 reads CASKIQGVDQPQHF. Here the CDR3 DNA reads TGTGCCAGCAAAATACAGGGGGTCGATCAGCCCCAGCATTTT. The V call is TRBV5-4, the J call TRBJ1-5; 8 positions agree with TRBD1. The ends lost 6 bases at V and 5 bases at J; junction bases unmatched: 7. The germline V gene has CDR1 SGHNT and CDR2 YYREEE (reference sequence). The CDR3 extends over 14 amino acids.

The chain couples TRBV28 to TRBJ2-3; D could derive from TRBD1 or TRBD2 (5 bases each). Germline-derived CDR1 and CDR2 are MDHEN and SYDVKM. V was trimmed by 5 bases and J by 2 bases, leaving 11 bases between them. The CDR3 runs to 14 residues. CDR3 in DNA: TGTGCCAGCAGTCCCTGGGGGTCCACAGATACGCAGTATTTT. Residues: CASSPWGSTDTQYF.

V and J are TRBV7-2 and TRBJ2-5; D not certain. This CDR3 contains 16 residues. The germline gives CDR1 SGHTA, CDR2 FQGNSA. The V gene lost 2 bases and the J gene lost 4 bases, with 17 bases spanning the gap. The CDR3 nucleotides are TGTGCCAGCAGCTTAATTCCTGGGTTCGGTCCAGAGACCCAGTACTTC. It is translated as CASSLIPGFGPETQYF.

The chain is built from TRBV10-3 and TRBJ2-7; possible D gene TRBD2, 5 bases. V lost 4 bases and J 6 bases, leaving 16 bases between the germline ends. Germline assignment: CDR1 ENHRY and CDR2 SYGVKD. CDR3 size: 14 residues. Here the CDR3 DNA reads TGTGCCATCAGTGTATCGAGGGCCCAGTCCGAGCAGTACTTC. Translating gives CAISVSRAQSEQYF.

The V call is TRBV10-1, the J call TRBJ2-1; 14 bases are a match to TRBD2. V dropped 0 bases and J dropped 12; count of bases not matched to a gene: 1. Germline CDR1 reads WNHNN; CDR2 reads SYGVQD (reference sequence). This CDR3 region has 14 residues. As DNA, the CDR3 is TGCGCCAGCAGTGAGTCAGGACTAGCGGGAGGGCAGTTCTTC. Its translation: CASSESGLAGGQFF.

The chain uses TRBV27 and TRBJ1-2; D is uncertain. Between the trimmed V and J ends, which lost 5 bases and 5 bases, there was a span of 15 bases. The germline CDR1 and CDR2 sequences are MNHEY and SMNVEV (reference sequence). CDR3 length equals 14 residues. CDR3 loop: CASSPALRSYGYTF. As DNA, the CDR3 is TGTGCCAGCAGTCCCGCCCTCAGGTCGTATGGCTACACCTTC.

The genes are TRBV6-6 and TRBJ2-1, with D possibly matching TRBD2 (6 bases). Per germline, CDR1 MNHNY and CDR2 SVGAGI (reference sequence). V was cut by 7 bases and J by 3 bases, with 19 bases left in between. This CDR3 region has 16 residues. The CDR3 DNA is TGTGCCAGCAACCCATCCGGAGGGATGCTCTACAATGAGCAGTTCTTC. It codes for CASNPSGGMLYNEQFF.